This entry lists 16 T cell receptor beta chains sequenced from one sample in a study of T cells after somatic rescue of genetic block. TCRdb's copy holds only in-frame clones and misses some; the assay was immunoSEQ multiplex PCR. This table has 80,000 to 100,000 clones, about 90% appearing once. What was sequenced was peripheral blood mononuclear cells (PBMCs). Receptor source: a woman under 30.

The chain recombines TRBV14 with TRBJ1-2; D is undetermined. Germline-derived CDR1 and CDR2 are SGHDN and FVKESK. Trimming shortened V by 4 bases and J by 4 bases, and 16 bases separated the two germline ends. The CDR3 covers 15 residues. CDR3 in amino acids: CASSPDWAVSYGYTF. In DNA, the CDR3 is TGTGCCAGCAGCCCCGACTGGGCTGTCTCCTATGGCTACACCTTC.

The rearrangement joins TRBV9 to TRBJ2-5; D call uncertain. The CDR3 spans 14 residues. Germline V CDR1 and CDR2: SGDLS, YYNGEE. V was pared by 1 base and J by 3 bases, with 10 bases between. The CDR3 sequence is CASSVSSTKETQYF. In DNA, the CDR3 is TGTGCCAGCAGCGTATCGTCAACCAAAGAGACCCAGTACTTC.

The chain carries TRBV18 and TRBJ2-7; 9 bases match TRBD1. This CDR3 region has 16 residues. Germline V gives CDR1 KGHSH, CDR2 LQKENI. The V segment lost 4 bases and the J segment 2 bases; nucleotides outside the gene matches: 9. The CDR3 DNA reads TGTGCCAGCTCACGTAGGAGACAGGGGGATACCTACGAGCAGTACTTC. Encoded protein: CASSRRRQGDTYEQYF. Complete variable domain (other parts from reference TRBV18 and TRBJ2-7): NAGVMQNPRHLVRRRGQEARLRCSPMKGHSHVYWYRQLPEEGLKFMVYLQKENIIDESGMPKERFSAEFPKEGPSILRIQQVVRGDSAAYFCASSRRRQGDTYEQYFGPGTRLTVT.

The table lists this clone with a count of one. The chain recombines TRBV7-8 with TRBJ1-1, with D uncertain. CDR1 is SGHVS, CDR2 FQNEAQ, per germline. The V gene lost 5 bases and the J gene lost 0 bases, with 7 bases spanning the gap. The CDR3 loop spans 13 amino acids. The CDR3 spells CASSTTLNTEAFF. CDR3 nucleotide sequence: TGTGCCAGCAGCACCACTCTGAACACTGAAGCTTTCTTT.

This chain joins TRBV7-2 and TRBJ2-7; maybe TRBD2 (5 bases). V was trimmed by 4 bases and J by 4 bases, leaving 8 bases between them. CDR3 size: 12 residues. The germline V gene encodes CDR1 SGHTA and CDR2 FQGNSA. CDR3 protein: CASSSTGYEQYF. The CDR3 DNA is TGTGCCAGCAGCTCCACGGGGTACGAGCAGTACTTC.

The rearrangement joins TRBV12-5 to TRBJ2-1; TRBD2 is a possible D gene (6 bases). Germline V lookup: CDR1 LGHNT, CDR2 FRNRAP. The CDR3 spans 16 residues. V dropped 5 bases and J dropped 10 bases, with 24 bases sitting between them. In nucleotides, the CDR3 is TGTGCTAGTGGTCCACACCGGGACTCCGGGTTTAGGGAGCAGTTCTTC. The encoded protein is CASGPHRDSGFREQFF.

The chain joins TRBV7-6 to TRBJ2-5; no reliable D call. CDR1 and CDR2 (germline): SGHVS, FNYEAQ. The CDR3 loop spans 13 amino acids. Trimming pared 2 bases from V and 3 bases from J, leaving 7 bases between. CDR3 residues: CASSLFHEETQYF. The CDR3 DNA reads TGTGCCAGCAGCTTATTCCACGAAGAGACCCAGTACTTC.

The chain couples TRBV28 to TRBJ1-1; 9 nucleotides align to TRBD1. CDR1 and CDR2 from the germline V gene are MDHEN and SYDVKM. The junction had 10 bases not matched to a gene; V was cut back by 10 bases and J by 1 base. This CDR3 is built from 15 residues. CDR3 coding DNA: TGTGCCACTGGGGGACAGGGAAGTACGAACACTGAAGCTTTCTTT. As protein: CATGGQGSTNTEAFF.

The chain has TRBV19 and TRBJ2-3, with 9 bases fitting TRBD1. This CDR3 contains 13 residues. Trimming removed 6 bases from V and 5 bases from J; junction bases left unmatched: 3. Germline CDR1 LNHDA, CDR2 SQIVND (reference sequence). The CDR3 DNA reads TGTGCCAGTAGACAGGGGGCAGAAGATACGCAGTATTTT. This gives the protein CASRQGAEDTQYF. The full variable domain, completed using reference TRBV19 and TRBJ2-3, is DGGITQSPKYLFRKEGQNVTLSCEQNLNHDAMYWYRQDPGQGLRLIYYSQIVNDFQKGDIAEGYSVSREKKESFPLTVTSAQKNPTAFYLCASRQGAEDTQYFGPGTRLTVL.

This rearrangement joins TRBV6-5 to TRBJ2-7; tentatively, D is TRBD1 (5 bases). The CDR3 consists of 11 residues. CDR1 is MNHEY, CDR2 SVGAGI, per germline. Trimming took 6 bases from V and 5 from J, leaving 8 bases between them. CDR3 sequence reads: CASRRGHEQYF. CDR3 nucleotide sequence: TGTGCCAGCAGAAGGGGCCACGAGCAGTACTTC.

This clone appeared once. V and J are TRBV5-1 and TRBJ2-1, with TRBD2 identical over 7 bases. Losses at the gene ends were 4 bases for V and 0 bases for J; bases not matched to a gene: 4. Looked up from germline, CDR1 is SGHRS and CDR2 is YFSETQ. This CDR3 spans 15 amino acids. CDR3 in amino acids: CASSMRTSSYNEQFF. For the CDR3, the DNA is TGCGCCAGCAGCATGAGGACTAGCTCCTACAATGAGCAGTTCTTC.

V gene TRBV28 combines with J gene TRBJ1-2, with D possibly being TRBD1 (5 bases). Looked up from germline, CDR1 is MDHEN and CDR2 is SYDVKM. The CDR3 runs to 10 residues. The V end lost 10 bases, the J end lost 8 bases, and 11 bases lay between the germline ends. The CDR3 DNA sequence: TGTGCCACCCGGGAGGGGGGCTACACCTTC. Translating gives CATREGGYTF.

The V gene is TRBV15, the J gene TRBJ1-2; D not certain. The CDR3 is made up of 15 amino acids. Germline V gene lookup returns CDR1 LNHNV and CDR2 YYDKDF (reference sequence). V gave up 0 bases and J gave up 4 bases, with 12 bases separating them. The CDR3 spells CATSRDMSVVYGYTF. The CDR3 nucleotides are TGTGCCACCAGCAGAGATATGAGCGTAGTCTATGGCTACACCTTC. The full variable domain, completed using reference TRBV15 and TRBJ1-2, is DAMVIQNPRYQVTQFGKPVTLSCSQTLNHNVMYWYQQKSSQAPKLLFHYYDKDFNNEADTPDNFQSRRPNTSFCFLDIRSPGLGDTAMYLCATSRDMSVVYGYTFGSGTRLTVV.

J is TRBJ1-1 and V is TRBV11-2, with D uncertain. The CDR3 has 12 amino acids. CDR1 and CDR2 from the germline V gene are SGHAT and FQNNGV. V was pared by 1 base and J by 6 bases, with 6 bases between. CDR3 DNA: TGTGCCAGCAGCTTAGCCGGGGCTGAAGCTTTCTTT. Encoded protein: CASSLAGAEAFF. Looking up the rest from reference TRBV11-2 and TRBJ1-1 gives the full variable domain: EAGVAQSPRYKIIEKRQSVAFWCNPISGHATLYWYQQILGQGPKLLIQFQNNGVVDDSQLPKDRFSAERLKGVDSTLKIQPAKLEDSAVYLCASSLAGAEAFFGQGTRLTVV.

The rearrangement uses TRBV28 and TRBJ2-7; D perhaps matches TRBD2 (6 bases). Per the germline V gene, CDR1 is MDHEN and CDR2 is SYDVKM. Trimming stripped 6 bases from V and 6 bases from J, with 18 bases between. The CDR3 totals 14 residues. Here the CDR3 reads CASRPSGSPGEQYF. The CDR3 bases are TGTGCCAGCAGGCCGAGCGGGTCCCCGGGCGAGCAGTACTTC.

This clone was detected only once. V is TRBV6-1 and J is TRBJ2-4; D is unclear. CDR1 is MNHNS and CDR2 is SASEGT in the germline V gene. V shed 5 bases and J shed 0 bases, with 11 bases lying between them. The CDR3 has 15 residues. The CDR3 DNA sequence: TGTGCCAGCAGTCCACGACAACTAGCCAAAAACATTCAGTACTTC. It specifies CASSPRQLAKNIQYF.